Following are 12 T cell receptor beta chains from one sample sequenced in a study of T-cell reconstitution after alpha-beta-depleted transplantation in children. Preparation of the TCRbeta library was carried out with unique molecular identifiers. TCRdb re-called the PCR reads with MiXCR, one entry per CDR3 protein. Seen here are about 400,000 distinct CDR3 sequences, just over 20% observed once, and the top ten hold about 3.8%. The material sequenced was PBMCs from the stem cell graft donor, taken from the stem cell graft. Receptors originate from a human donor who donated a stem cell graft to a child with acute myeloid leukemia.

The rearrangement joins TRBV5-1 to TRBJ2-3; 8 bases align to TRBD2. Germline V gene lookup returns CDR1 SGHRS and CDR2 YFSETQ. The CDR3 covers 14 residues. Unmatched junction bases numbered 4, after V lost 3 bases and J lost 4 bases. CDR3 nucleotide sequence: TGCGCCAGCAGCTACAGGACTAGCCCAGATACGCAGTATTTT. Protein product: CASSYRTSPDTQYF.

The chain uses TRBV27 and TRBJ1-1; tentative D call: TRBD1 (5 bases). The germline gives CDR1 MNHEY, CDR2 SMNVEV (reference sequence). V was pared by 9 bases and J by 7 bases, with 12 bases between. The CDR3 extends over 11 amino acids. CDR3 nucleotide sequence: TGTGCCAGTGGTGGGGGGAATGAAGCTTTCTTT. It codes for CASGGGNEAFF.

The chain recombines TRBV6-5 with TRBJ2-7; tentatively, D is TRBD2 (6 bases). Trimming removed 2 bases at V and 4 bases at J, with 12 bases between. This CDR3 comprises 14 residues. Germline lookup yields CDR1 MNHEY and CDR2 SVGAGI. CDR3 residues: CASSYRDGGYEQYF. Here the CDR3 DNA reads TGTGCCAGCAGTTACCGGGACGGGGGATACGAGCAGTACTTC.

V gene TRBV5-5 combines with J gene TRBJ2-7, with 8 bases that match TRBD2. Germline assignment: CDR1 SGHKS and CDR2 YYEKEE (reference sequence). The CDR3 is 14 residues long. Trimming took 2 bases from V and 2 from J; bases not matched to a gene: 3. In DNA, the CDR3 is TGTGCCAGCAGCTTCGGGGGGGTTACCTACGAGCAGTACTTC. Amino acids: CASSFGGVTYEQYF.

The sample holds a few counts of this clonotype. CDR3 sequence reads: CASSLEGSFHEQYF. The CDR3, as DNA: TGTGCCAGCAGTTTAGAGGGGAGCTTCCACGAGCAGTACTTC. This chain joins TRBV12-3 or TRBV12-4 and TRBJ2-7; the D gene could be TRBD1 or TRBD2 (5 bases each). The CDR3 consists of 14 residues. With 1 base removed from V and 5 bases from J, the gap between germline ends came to 12 bases.

This clonotype was counted a few times. The chain uses TRBV20-1 and TRBJ2-1, with 8 bases fitting TRBD2. This CDR3 is 12 amino acids long. V gave up 4 bases and J gave up 10 bases; unmatched junction bases: 6. The germline gives CDR1 DFQATT, CDR2 SNEGSKA (reference sequence). The CDR3 spells CSAIKAGVEQFF. CDR3 DNA: TGCAGTGCTATAAAAGCGGGAGTGGAGCAGTTCTTC.

This clonotype was seen more than once but under ten times. This rearrangement joins TRBV6-6 to TRBJ2-5; the D gene is possibly TRBD2 (6 bases). V shed 4 bases and J shed 2 bases, with 8 bases lying between them. The V gene's germline CDR1 is MNHNY and CDR2 SVGAGI (reference sequence). The CDR3 extends over 13 amino acids. CDR3 region: CASSSAGQETQYF. CDR3 bases: TGTGCCAGCAGTTCGGCGGGGCAAGAGACCCAGTACTTC.

The rearrangement uses TRBV25-1 and TRBJ2-7, with TRBD1 matching 9 bases. The CDR3 spans 15 residues. Looked up from germline, CDR1 is MGHDK and CDR2 is SYGVNS. The V and J ends lost 2 bases and 5 bases, in that order; junction bases with no gene match: 7. The CDR3 region is CASSEPWDRADEQYF. CDR3 DNA sequence: TGTGCCAGCAGTGAACCGTGGGACAGGGCCGACGAGCAGTACTTC.

This clonotype showed up many times. The chain employs TRBV20-1 and TRBJ1-3; 10 bases map to TRBD1. This CDR3 has 15 amino acids. In germline, CDR1 is DFQATT, CDR2 SNEGSKA (reference sequence). Trimming removed 3 bases from V and 2 bases from J; junction bases left unmatched: 4. CDR3 loop: CSASPGTGAGNTIYF. The CDR3 nucleotides are TGCAGTGCTAGTCCCGGGACAGGGGCTGGAAACACCATATATTTT.

This rearrangement joins TRBV29-1 to TRBJ2-7, with 7 bases lining up with TRBD1. The CDR3 spans 13 residues. The germline V gene has CDR1 SQVTM and CDR2 ANQGSEA. V lost 6 bases, J lost 7 bases, and 12 bases stayed unmatched. The CDR3 loop reads CSVHGGQTTEQYF. The CDR3 DNA is TGCAGCGTCCATGGGGGACAGACGACGGAGCAGTACTTC.

J is TRBJ2-3 and V is TRBV13, with 14 bases aligning to TRBD2. The CDR3 runs 16 residues. V lost 5 bases and J lost 3; bases outside the gene matches: 4. The V gene's germline CDR1 is PRHDT and CDR2 FYEKMQ (reference sequence). CDR3 nucleotides: TGTGCCAGCAGCAAGGGGACTAGCGGGAGTACAGATACGCAGTATTTT. Its translation: CASSKGTSGSTDTQYF.

In this sample, this clonotype turned up a few times. This chain uses TRBV28 with TRBJ1-5; D is ambiguous. The germline V and J ends were trimmed by 1 base and 4 bases, with 14 bases remaining between them. The germline V gene has CDR1 MDHEN and CDR2 SYDVKM. The length of the CDR3 is 16 residues. Here the CDR3 reads CASSLFGSGGNQPQHF. CDR3 bases: TGTGCCAGCAGTTTATTTGGATCGGGAGGGAATCAGCCCCAGCATTTT.